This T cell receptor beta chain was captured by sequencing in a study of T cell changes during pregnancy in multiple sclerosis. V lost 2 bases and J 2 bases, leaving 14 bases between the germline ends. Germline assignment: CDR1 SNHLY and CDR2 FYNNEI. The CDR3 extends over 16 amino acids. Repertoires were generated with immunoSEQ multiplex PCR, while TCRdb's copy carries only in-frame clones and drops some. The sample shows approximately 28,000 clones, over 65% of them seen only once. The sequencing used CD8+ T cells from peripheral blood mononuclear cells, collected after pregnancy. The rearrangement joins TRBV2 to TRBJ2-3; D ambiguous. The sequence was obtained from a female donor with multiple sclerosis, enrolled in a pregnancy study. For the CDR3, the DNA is TGTGCCAGCAGTGAAATCCGGGTTCCGATCACAGATACGCAGTATTTT. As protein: CASSEIRVPITDTQYF.